The 8 T cell receptor beta chains listed next were all sequenced from one sample in a study of blood T cell repertoires in COVID-19. Only in-frame clones appear in the TCRdb table, and some are missing; sequencing was by immunoSEQ multiplex PCR. The sample holds 130,000 or so clones, more than 85% seen once. Sequencing was performed on peripheral blood. Source of these receptors: a man in his fifties with active or convalescent COVID-19.

The genes are TRBV6-5 and TRBJ1-6; D remains unclear. CDR1 and CDR2 from the germline V gene are MNHEY and SVGAGI. This CDR3 contains 16 residues. Deletions cut 2 bases from V and 0 bases from J, with 8 bases between. CDR3 protein: CASSYAESSYNSPLHF. CDR3 in DNA: TGTGCCAGCAGTTACGCCGAGAGCTCCTATAATTCACCCCTCCACTTT.

The V gene is TRBV14, the J gene TRBJ2-3; tentative D call: TRBD1 (5 bases). V was pared by 1 base and J by 2 bases, with 13 bases between. Looked up from germline, CDR1 is SGHDN and CDR2 is FVKESK. The CDR3 has 16 residues. The CDR3 spells CASSQGARALTDTQYF. Here the CDR3 DNA reads TGTGCCAGCAGCCAAGGGGCCAGGGCCCTCACAGATACGCAGTATTTT.

The J gene is TRBJ2-2, the V gene TRBV7-9; tentative D call: TRBD2 (5 bases). The V end was cut by 6 bases, the J end by 6 bases, with 11 bases between. Per germline, CDR1 SEHNR and CDR2 FQNEAQ (reference sequence). The CDR3 contains 13 residues. As DNA, the CDR3 is TGTGCCAGCAGTCGCCCGGGGTCCGGGGAGCTGTTTTTT. Translation: CASSRPGSGELFF.

This chain links TRBV7-2 with TRBJ2-2; D may be TRBD2 (5 bases). This CDR3 is 14 amino acids long. V shed 5 bases and J shed 7 bases, with 14 bases lying between them. The germline gives CDR1 SGHTA, CDR2 FQGNSA. The CDR3 protein is CASSPAGIGGELFF. The DNA for the CDR3 is TGTGCCAGCAGCCCAGCCGGGATTGGCGGGGAGCTGTTTTTT.

This chain joins TRBV6-5 and TRBJ2-4, with 9 bases lining up with TRBD1. Germline V CDR1 and CDR2: MNHEY, SVGAGI. There are 15 residues in the CDR3. The junction had 7 bases not matched to a gene; V was cut back by 4 bases and J by 6 bases. CDR3 in DNA: TGTGCCAGCAGTTCGGGACAGGGTGGTGGAAACATTCAGTACTTC. Amino acids: CASSSGQGGGNIQYF.

The CDR3 reads CASSLDTSAGRKNGYTF. The CDR3 bases are TGTGCCAGCAGCTTGGACACATCGGCGGGCCGCAAAAATGGCTACACCTTC. This chain links TRBV5-5 with TRBJ1-2; D is uncertain. The germline V gene encodes CDR1 SGHKS and CDR2 YYEKEE (reference sequence). Deletions cut 0 bases from V and 6 bases from J, with 21 bases between. The CDR3 spans 17 residues.

The chain carries TRBV25-1 and TRBJ2-7; 10 bases map to TRBD1. The junction had 4 bases not matched to a gene; V was cut back by 3 bases and J by 5 bases. Germline loops: CDR1 MGHDK, CDR2 SYGVNS. This CDR3 spans 14 amino acids. The CDR3 DNA is TGTGCCAGCAGTGATCGTGGGACAGGGGACGAGCAGTACTTC. This translates into CASSDRGTGDEQYF.

The chain recombines TRBV11-2 with TRBJ2-2, with D possibly TRBD2 on 6 matching bases. V lost 1 base and J lost 0, with 6 bases in between. CDR1 SGHAT and CDR2 FQNNGV come from the germline V gene. The CDR3 consists of 15 residues. The CDR3 protein is CASSLGGANTGELFF. The CDR3 DNA reads TGTGCCAGCAGCTTAGGGGGGGCGAACACCGGGGAGCTGTTTTTT.